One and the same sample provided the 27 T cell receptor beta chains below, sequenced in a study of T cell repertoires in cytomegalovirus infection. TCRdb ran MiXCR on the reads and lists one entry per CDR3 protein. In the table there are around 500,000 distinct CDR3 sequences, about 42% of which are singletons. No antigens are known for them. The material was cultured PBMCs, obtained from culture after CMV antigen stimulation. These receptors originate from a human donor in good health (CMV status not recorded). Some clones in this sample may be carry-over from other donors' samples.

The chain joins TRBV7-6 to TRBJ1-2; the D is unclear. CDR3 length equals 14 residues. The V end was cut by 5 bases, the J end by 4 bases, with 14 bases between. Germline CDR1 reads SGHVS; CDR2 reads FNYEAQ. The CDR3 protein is CASSPRVGFYGYTF. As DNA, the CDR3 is TGTGCCAGCAGCCCCAGAGTGGGATTCTATGGCTACACCTTC.

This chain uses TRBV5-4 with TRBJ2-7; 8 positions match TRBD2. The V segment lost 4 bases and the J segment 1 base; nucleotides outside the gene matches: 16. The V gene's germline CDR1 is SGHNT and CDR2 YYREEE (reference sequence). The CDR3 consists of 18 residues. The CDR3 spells CASSPQRGRRQGSYEQYF. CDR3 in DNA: TGTGCCAGCAGCCCACAGCGGGGGCGACGGCAGGGATCCTACGAGCAGTACTTC.

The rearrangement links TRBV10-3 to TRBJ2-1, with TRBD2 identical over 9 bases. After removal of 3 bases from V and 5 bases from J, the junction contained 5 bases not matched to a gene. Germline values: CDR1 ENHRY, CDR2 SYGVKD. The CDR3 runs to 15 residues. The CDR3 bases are TGTGCCATCAGTGACAGGGCGGGGGGGAACAATGAGCAGTTCTTC. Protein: CAISDRAGGNNEQFF.

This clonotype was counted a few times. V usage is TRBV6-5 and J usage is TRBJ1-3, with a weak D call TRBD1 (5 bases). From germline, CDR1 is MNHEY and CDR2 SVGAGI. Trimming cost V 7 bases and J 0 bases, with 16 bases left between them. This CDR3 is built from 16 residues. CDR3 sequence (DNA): TGTGCCAGCACCGCACGGGGCGGAGACTCTGGAAACACCATATATTTT. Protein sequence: CASTARGGDSGNTIYF.

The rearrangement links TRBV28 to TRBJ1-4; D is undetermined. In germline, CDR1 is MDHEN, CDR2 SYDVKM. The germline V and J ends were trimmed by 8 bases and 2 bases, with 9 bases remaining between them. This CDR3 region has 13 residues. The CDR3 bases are TGTGCCAGCCATCGTGTCACTAATGAAAAACTGTTTTTT. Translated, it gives CASHRVTNEKLFF.

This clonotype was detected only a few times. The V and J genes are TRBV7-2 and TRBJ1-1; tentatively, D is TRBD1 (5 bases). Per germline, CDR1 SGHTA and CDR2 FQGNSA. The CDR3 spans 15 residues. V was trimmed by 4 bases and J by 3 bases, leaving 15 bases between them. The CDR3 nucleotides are TGTGCCAGCAGCTCTTCTCGGGGGGTTGACACTGAAGCTTTCTTT. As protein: CASSSSRGVDTEAFF.

CDR3 protein: CASSPPGLTQETQYF. The CDR3 DNA reads as TGTGCCAGCAGCCCACCGGGACTAACGCAAGAGACCCAGTACTTC. The chain joins TRBV6-2 or TRBV6-3 to TRBJ2-5, with TRBD2 matching over 7 bases. The V segment lost 6 bases and the J segment 2 bases; nucleotides outside the gene matches: 9. The CDR3 totals 15 residues. CDR1 MNHEY and CDR2 SVGEGT come from the germline V gene.

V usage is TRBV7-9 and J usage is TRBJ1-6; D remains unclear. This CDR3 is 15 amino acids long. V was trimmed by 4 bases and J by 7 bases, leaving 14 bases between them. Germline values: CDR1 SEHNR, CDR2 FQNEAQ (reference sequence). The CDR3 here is CASSSWEVGNSPLHF. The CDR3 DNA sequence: TGTGCCAGCAGCTCTTGGGAAGTGGGGAATTCACCCCTCCACTTT.

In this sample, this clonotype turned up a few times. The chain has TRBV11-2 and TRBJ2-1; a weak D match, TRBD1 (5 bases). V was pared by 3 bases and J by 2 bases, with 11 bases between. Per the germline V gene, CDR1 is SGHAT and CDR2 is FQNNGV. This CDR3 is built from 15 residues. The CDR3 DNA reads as TGTGCCAGCAGCTTCAGGGTAGCCCCCTACAATGAGCAGTTCTTC. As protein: CASSFRVAPYNEQFF.

CDR3 nucleotide sequence: TGTGCCAGCAGGACAGGGTTATCCCTCTATGGCTACACCTTC. This sequence encodes CASRTGLSLYGYTF. The V gene is TRBV6-5, the J gene TRBJ1-2; the match to TRBD1 covers 7 bases. Per germline, CDR1 MNHEY and CDR2 SVGAGI. This CDR3 is built from 14 residues. With 6 bases clipped from V and 4 bases from J, the junction kept 8 bases outside the gene matches.

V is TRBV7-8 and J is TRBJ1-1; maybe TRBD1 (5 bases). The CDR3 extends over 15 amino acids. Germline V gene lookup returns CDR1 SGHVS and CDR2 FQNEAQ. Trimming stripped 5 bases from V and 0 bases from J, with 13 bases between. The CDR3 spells CASSPSQALNTEAFF. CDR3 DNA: TGTGCCAGCAGCCCTTCACAGGCCTTGAACACTGAAGCTTTCTTT. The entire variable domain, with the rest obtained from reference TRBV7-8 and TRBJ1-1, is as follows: GAGVSQSPRYKVAKRGQDVALRCDPISGHVSLFWYQQALGQGPEFLTYFQNEAQLDKSGLPSDRFFAERPEGSVSTLKIQRTQQEDSAVYLCASSPSQALNTEAFFGQGTRLTVV.

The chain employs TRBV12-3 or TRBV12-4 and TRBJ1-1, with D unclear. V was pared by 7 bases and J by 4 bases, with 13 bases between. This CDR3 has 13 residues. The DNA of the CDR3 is TGTGCCAGCACCTTAGACGGGAGCACTGAAGCTTTCTTT. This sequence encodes CASTLDGSTEAFF.

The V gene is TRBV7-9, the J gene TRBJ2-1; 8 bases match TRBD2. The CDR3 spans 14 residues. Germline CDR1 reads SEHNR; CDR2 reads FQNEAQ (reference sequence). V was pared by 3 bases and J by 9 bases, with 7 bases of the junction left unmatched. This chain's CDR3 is CASSFAAGAGEQFF. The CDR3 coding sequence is TGTGCCAGCAGCTTCGCAGCGGGAGCGGGTGAGCAGTTCTTC.

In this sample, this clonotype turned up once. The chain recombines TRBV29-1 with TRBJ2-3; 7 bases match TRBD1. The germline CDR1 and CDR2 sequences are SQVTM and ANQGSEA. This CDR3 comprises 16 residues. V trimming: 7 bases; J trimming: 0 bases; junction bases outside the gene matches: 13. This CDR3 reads CSDDEKDRASTDTQYF. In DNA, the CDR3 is TGCAGCGACGACGAAAAAGACAGGGCGAGCACAGATACGCAGTATTTT.

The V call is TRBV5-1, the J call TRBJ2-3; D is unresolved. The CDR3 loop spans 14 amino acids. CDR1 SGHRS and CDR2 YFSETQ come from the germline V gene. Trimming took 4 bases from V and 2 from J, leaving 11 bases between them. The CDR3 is CASSDGEVTDTQYF. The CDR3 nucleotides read TGCGCCAGCAGCGATGGGGAAGTCACAGATACGCAGTATTTT. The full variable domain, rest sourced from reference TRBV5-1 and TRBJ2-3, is KAGVTQTPRYLIKTRGQQVTLSCSPISGHRSVSWYQQTPGQGLQFLFEYFSETQRNKGNFPGRFSGRQFSNSRSEMNVSTLELGDSALYLCASSDGEVTDTQYFGPGTRLTVL.

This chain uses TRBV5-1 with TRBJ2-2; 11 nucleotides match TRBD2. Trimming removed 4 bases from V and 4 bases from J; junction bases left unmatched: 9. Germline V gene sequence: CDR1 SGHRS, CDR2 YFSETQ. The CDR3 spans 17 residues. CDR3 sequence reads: CASSPHSGGAGTGELFF. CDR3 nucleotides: TGCGCCAGCAGCCCGCATAGCGGGGGGGCTGGCACCGGGGAGCTGTTTTTT.

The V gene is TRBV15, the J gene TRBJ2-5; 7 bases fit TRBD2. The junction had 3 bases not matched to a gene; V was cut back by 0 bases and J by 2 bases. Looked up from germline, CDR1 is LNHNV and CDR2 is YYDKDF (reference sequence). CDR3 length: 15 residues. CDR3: CATSRDAGEQETQYF. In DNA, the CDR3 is TGTGCCACCAGCAGAGATGCGGGGGAGCAAGAGACCCAGTACTTC.

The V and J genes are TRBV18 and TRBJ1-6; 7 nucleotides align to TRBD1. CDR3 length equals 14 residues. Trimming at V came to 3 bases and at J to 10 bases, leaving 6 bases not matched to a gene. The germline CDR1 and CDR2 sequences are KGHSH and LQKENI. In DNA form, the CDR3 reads TGTGCCAGCTCACCGGATACAGGGGTCTCACCCCTCCACTTT. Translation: CASSPDTGVSPLHF.

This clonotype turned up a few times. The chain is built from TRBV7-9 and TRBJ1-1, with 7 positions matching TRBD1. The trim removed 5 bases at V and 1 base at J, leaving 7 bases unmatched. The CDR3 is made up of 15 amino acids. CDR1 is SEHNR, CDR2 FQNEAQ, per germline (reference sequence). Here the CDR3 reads CASSLSTGQNTEAFF. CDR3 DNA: TGTGCCAGCAGCCTTTCGACAGGGCAGAACACTGAAGCTTTCTTT.

CDR3 amino acids: CASSQDNTDTQYF. The CDR3 DNA reads as TGCGCCAGCAGCCAAGATAACACAGATACGCAGTATTTT. The chain has TRBV4-3 and TRBJ2-3; D is undetermined. CDR3 length: 13 residues. The V end was cut by 0 bases, the J end by 2 bases, with 3 bases between. The germline V gene encodes CDR1 LGHNA and CDR2 YSLEER.

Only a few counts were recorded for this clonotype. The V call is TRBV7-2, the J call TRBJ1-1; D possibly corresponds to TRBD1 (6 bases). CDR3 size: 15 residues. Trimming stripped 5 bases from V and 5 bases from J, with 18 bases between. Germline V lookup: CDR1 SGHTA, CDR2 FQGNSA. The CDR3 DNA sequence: TGTGCCAGCAGCCCGTGGGGGGGGCGAGAGACTGAAGCTTTCTTT. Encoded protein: CASSPWGGRETEAFF.

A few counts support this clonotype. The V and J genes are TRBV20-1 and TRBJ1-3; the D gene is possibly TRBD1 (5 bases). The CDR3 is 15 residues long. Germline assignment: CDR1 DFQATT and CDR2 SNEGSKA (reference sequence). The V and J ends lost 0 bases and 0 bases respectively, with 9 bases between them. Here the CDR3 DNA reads TGCAGTGCTAGAGACAGGGTAGGCTCTGGAAACACCATATATTTT. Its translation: CSARDRVGSGNTIYF.

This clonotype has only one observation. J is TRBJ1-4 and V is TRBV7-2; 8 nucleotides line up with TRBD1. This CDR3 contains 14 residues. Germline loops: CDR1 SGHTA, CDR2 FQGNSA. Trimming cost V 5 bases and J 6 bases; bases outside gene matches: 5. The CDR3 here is CASSLRQGYEKLFF. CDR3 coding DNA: TGTGCCAGCAGCCTCAGACAGGGGTATGAAAAACTGTTTTTT.

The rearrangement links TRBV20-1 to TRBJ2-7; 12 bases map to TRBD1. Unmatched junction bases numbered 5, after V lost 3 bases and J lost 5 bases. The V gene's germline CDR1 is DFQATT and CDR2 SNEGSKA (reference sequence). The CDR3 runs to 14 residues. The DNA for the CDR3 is TGCAGTGCTAGGGGACAGGGGGCTTTCGACGAGCAGTACTTC. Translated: CSARGQGAFDEQYF.

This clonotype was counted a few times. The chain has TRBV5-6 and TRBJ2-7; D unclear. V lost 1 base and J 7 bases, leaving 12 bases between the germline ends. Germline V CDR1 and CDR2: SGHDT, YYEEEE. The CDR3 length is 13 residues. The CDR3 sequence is CASSLSVFVEQYF. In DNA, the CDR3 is TGTGCCAGCAGCTTGTCAGTCTTCGTAGAGCAGTACTTC.

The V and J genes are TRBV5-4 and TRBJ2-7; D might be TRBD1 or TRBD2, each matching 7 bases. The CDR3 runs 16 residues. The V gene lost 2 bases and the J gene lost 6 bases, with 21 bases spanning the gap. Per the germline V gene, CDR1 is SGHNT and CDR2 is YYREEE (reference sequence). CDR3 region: CASSLYPGGASVEQYF. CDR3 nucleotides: TGTGCCAGCAGCTTATACCCAGGGGGGGCATCCGTCGAGCAGTACTTC.

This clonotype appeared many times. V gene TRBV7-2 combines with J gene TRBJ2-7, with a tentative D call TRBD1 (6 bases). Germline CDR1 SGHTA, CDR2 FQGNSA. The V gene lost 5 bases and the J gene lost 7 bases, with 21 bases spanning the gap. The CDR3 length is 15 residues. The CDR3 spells CASSPGTQVRGEQYF. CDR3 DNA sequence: TGTGCCAGCAGCCCCGGGACACAGGTTCGTGGGGAGCAGTACTTC.